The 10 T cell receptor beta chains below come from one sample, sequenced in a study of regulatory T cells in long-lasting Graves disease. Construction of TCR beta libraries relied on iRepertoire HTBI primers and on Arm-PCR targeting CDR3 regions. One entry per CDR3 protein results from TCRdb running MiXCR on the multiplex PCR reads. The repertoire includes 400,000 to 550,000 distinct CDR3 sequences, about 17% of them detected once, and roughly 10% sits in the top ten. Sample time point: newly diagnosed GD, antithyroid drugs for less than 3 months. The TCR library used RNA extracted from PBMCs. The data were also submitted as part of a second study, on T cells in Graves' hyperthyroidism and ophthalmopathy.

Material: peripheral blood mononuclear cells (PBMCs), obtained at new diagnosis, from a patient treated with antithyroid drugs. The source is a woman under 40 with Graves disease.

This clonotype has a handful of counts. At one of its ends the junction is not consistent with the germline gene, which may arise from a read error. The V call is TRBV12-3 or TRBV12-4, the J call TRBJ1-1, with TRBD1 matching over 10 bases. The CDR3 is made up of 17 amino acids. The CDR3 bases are TGTGTCAGCAGTCTACCGGGACAGGGGAGTTTGAACACTGAAGCTTTCTTT. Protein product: CVSSLPGQGSLNTEAFF.

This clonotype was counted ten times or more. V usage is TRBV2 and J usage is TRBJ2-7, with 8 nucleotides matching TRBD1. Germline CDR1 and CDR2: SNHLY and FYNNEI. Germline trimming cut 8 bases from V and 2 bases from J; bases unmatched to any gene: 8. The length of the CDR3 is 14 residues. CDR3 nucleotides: TGTGCCAGCGGCCAACAGGGGGGCCCCTACGAGCAGTACTTC. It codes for CASGQQGGPYEQYF.

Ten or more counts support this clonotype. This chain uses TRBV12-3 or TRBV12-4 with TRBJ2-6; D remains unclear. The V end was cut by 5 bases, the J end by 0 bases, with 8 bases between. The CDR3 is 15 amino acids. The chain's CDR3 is CASSPLPSGANVLTF. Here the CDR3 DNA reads TGTGCCAGCAGTCCACTCCCCTCTGGGGCCAACGTCCTGACTTTC.

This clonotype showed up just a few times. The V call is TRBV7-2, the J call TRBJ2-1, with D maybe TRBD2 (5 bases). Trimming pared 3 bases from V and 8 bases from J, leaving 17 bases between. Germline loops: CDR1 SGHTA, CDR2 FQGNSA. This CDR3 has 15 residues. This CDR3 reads CASSFRAHARDEQFF. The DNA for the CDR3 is TGTGCCAGCAGCTTCCGCGCACATGCGAGGGATGAGCAGTTCTTC.

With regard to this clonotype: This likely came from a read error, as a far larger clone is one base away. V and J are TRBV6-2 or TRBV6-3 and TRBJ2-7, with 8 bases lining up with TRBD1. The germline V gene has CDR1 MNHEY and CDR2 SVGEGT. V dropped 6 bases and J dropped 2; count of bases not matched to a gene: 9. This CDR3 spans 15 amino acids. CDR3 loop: CASRLQGATAYEQYF. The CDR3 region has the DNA TGTGCCAGCAGACTGCAGGGGGCCACAGCCTACGAGCAGTACTTC.

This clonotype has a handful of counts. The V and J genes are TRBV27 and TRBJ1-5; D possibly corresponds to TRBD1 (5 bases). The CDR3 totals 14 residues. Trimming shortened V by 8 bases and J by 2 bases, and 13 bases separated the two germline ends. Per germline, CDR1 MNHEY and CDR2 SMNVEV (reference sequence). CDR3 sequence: CASRDQGGNQPQHF. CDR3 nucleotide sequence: TGTGCCAGCCGGGACCAGGGAGGCAATCAGCCCCAGCATTTT.

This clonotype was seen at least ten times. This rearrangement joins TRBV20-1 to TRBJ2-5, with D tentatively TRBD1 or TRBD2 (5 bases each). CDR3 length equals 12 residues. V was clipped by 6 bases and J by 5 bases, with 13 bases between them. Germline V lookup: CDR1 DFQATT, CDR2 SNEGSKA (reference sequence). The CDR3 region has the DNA TGCAGTGCCTACGAGGGGCAGGAGACCCAGTACTTC. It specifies CSAYEGQETQYF.

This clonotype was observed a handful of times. CDR3 in amino acids: CSAYRTTKGDNEQFF. The CDR3 DNA reads as TGCAGTGCTTACCGGACTACTAAAGGTGACAATGAGCAGTTCTTC. V gene TRBV20-1 combines with J gene TRBJ2-1, with D possibly matching TRBD2 (6 bases). Germline-derived CDR1 and CDR2 are DFQATT and SNEGSKA (reference sequence). V was cut by 5 bases and J by 5 bases, with 19 bases left in between. CDR3 size: 15 residues.

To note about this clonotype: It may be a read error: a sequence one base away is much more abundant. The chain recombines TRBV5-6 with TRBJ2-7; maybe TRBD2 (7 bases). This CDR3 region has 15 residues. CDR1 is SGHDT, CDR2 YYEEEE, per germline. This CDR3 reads CVSIPEGGGTYEQYF. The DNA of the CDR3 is TGTGTCAGCATCCCCGAGGGGGGAGGGACCTACGAGCAGTACTTC.

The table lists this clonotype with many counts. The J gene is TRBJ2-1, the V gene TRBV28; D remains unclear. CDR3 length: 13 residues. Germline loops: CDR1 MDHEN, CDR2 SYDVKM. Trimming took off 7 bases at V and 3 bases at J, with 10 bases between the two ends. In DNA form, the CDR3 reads TGTGCCAGCACCGGGCCCTTCTACAATGAGCAGTTCTTC. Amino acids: CASTGPFYNEQFF.